The 32 T cell receptor beta chains presented below share a single source sample, sequenced in a study of CD8 T cells in ankylosing spondylitis. TCRdb recomputed calls from the 5' RACE reads with MiXCR, one row per CDR3 protein. The top ten clones hold 4.5% to 6% of a sample with 150,000 to 200,000 distinct CDR3 sequences, 30% to 35% of them seen once. Input material: synovial fluid, either unsorted or a sorted T cell fraction (not recorded which). The source of these receptors is a male donor with ankylosing spondylitis.

In DNA form, the CDR3 reads TGTGCCAGCAGCTTAGCGGCTAGCGGGGGCAAGCAGTTCTTC. Translated: CASSLAASGGKQFF. The gene calls are TRBV7-9 and TRBJ2-1; TRBD2 aligns across 10 bases. This CDR3 is built from 14 residues. Germline V gene sequence: CDR1 SEHNR, CDR2 FQNEAQ (reference sequence). The junction had 4 bases not matched to a gene; V was cut back by 0 bases and J by 11 bases.

Here the CDR3 reads CASRFGTGPYEQYF. The CDR3 region has the DNA TGTGCCAGCAGATTCGGGACAGGACCCTACGAGCAGTACTTC. The chain is built from TRBV6-1 and TRBJ2-7; 8 bases agree with TRBD1. Germline CDR1 MNHNS, CDR2 SASEGT. The ends lost 6 bases at V and 2 bases at J; junction bases unmatched: 6. This CDR3 contains 14 residues.

V and J are TRBV5-1 and TRBJ2-3; D gene ambiguous. CDR3 length: 12 amino acids. CDR1 and CDR2 from the germline V gene are SGHRS and YFSETQ. The ends were cut back, 4 bases at V and 5 bases at J, with 8 bases in the middle. CDR3 amino acids: CASSPWRDTQYF. CDR3 coding DNA: TGCGCCAGCAGCCCTTGGAGAGATACGCAGTATTTT.

J is TRBJ2-5 and V is TRBV5-1, with D unclear. Germline lookup yields CDR1 SGHRS and CDR2 YFSETQ. V was pared by 5 bases and J by 1 base, with 12 bases between. The CDR3 extends over 14 amino acids. The CDR3 sequence is CASRRLGPQETQYF. CDR3 DNA: TGCGCCAGCAGGAGGCTGGGCCCCCAAGAGACCCAGTACTTC.

This clonotype came up many times. V gene TRBV29-1 combines with J gene TRBJ2-1, with TRBD1 matching 9 bases. Germline V lookup: CDR1 SQVTM, CDR2 ANQGSEA. V lost 6 bases, J lost 8 bases, and 14 bases stayed unmatched. This CDR3 has 15 amino acids. CDR3 sequence (DNA): TGCAGCGTGACCCGGACAGGGGCAAGCCCCGATGAGCAGTTCTTC. It yields the protein CSVTRTGASPDEQFF.

The chain couples TRBV2 to TRBJ2-4; TRBD1 aligns across 8 bases. V dropped 6 bases and J dropped 8; count of bases not matched to a gene: 0. Germline assignment: CDR1 SNHLY and CDR2 FYNNEI. The CDR3 length is 11 residues. This chain's CDR3 is CASRDRDIQYF. The CDR3 bases are TGTGCCAGCAGGGACAGGGACATTCAGTACTTC.

The chain recombines TRBV9 with TRBJ2-7; no reliable D call. V lost 2 bases and J lost 2, with 17 bases in between. CDR1 and CDR2 (germline): SGDLS, YYNGEE. The CDR3 length is 16 residues. The CDR3 spells CASSVPLRLEAYEQYF. Here the CDR3 DNA reads TGTGCCAGCAGCGTTCCCCTTCGACTGGAAGCCTACGAGCAGTACTTC.

The CDR3 bases are TGTGCCAGCAGCTTAGGGGGACGCGTCGATTATGGCTACACCTTC. The encoded protein is CASSLGGRVDYGYTF. The J gene is TRBJ1-2, the V gene TRBV13; possible D gene TRBD1, 5 bases. CDR1 and CDR2 (germline): PRHDT, FYEKMQ (reference sequence). CDR3 size: 15 residues. Trimming took off 0 bases at V and 5 bases at J, with 13 bases between the two ends.

The chain recombines TRBV3-1 with TRBJ1-2; TRBD1 might be the D (5 bases). Trimming removed 1 base at V and 7 bases at J, with 13 bases between. The V gene's germline CDR1 is LGHDT and CDR2 YNNKEL (reference sequence). The CDR3 runs 14 residues. The chain's CDR3 is CASSQGAGRGGYTF. Here the CDR3 DNA reads TGTGCCAGCAGCCAAGGGGCAGGAAGGGGTGGCTACACCTTC.

The gene calls are TRBV18 and TRBJ2-2; 8 bases are shared with TRBD1. This CDR3 spans 16 amino acids. Germline V CDR1 and CDR2: KGHSH, LQKENI. V was pared by 2 bases and J by 6 bases, with 8 bases of the junction left unmatched. The CDR3 reads CASSPGRGRQAGELFF. Written as DNA, the CDR3 is TGTGCCAGCTCACCAGGCAGGGGGCGACAAGCCGGGGAGCTGTTTTTT.

In its sample, this clonotype was seen a few times. The chain recombines TRBV2 with TRBJ2-7; D may be TRBD2 (5 bases). V was clipped by 4 bases and J by 7 bases, with 8 bases between them. This CDR3 is built from 11 residues. Germline-derived CDR1 and CDR2 are SNHLY and FYNNEI. The DNA for the CDR3 is TGTGCCAGCAGTGTCCGGGGAGAGCAGTACTTC. Residues: CASSVRGEQYF.

The chain couples TRBV11-1 to TRBJ2-3; TRBD2 aligns across 13 bases. The CDR3 has 16 amino acids. The trim removed 2 bases at V and 3 bases at J, leaving 2 bases unmatched. CDR1 SGHAT and CDR2 FQDESV come from the germline V gene (reference sequence). This chain's CDR3 is CASSLLTSGGTDTQYF. CDR3 nucleotides: TGTGCCAGCAGCTTATTGACTAGCGGGGGGACAGATACGCAGTATTTT.

This clonotype has just a few counts. The chain has TRBV20-1 and TRBJ2-4; 11 nucleotides agree with TRBD2. From germline, CDR1 is DFQATT and CDR2 SNEGSKA (reference sequence). Losses at the gene ends were 3 bases for V and 6 bases for J; bases not matched to a gene: 4. The length of the CDR3 is 14 residues. The CDR3 is CSARTGTSGNIQYF. The CDR3 nucleotides read TGCAGTGCTAGGACCGGGACTAGCGGAAACATTCAGTACTTC.

Written as DNA, the CDR3 is TGTGCCTGGAGCAAACAGGGATCGGGAACTGAAGCTTTCTTT. This gives the protein CAWSKQGSGTEAFF. V is TRBV30 and J is TRBJ1-1, with D perhaps TRBD1 (6 bases). From germline, CDR1 is GTSNPN and CDR2 SVGIG (reference sequence). Trimming stripped 3 bases from V and 5 bases from J, with 16 bases between. The CDR3 has 14 residues.

The chain employs TRBV5-5 and TRBJ2-7; 7 bases are a match to TRBD1. J gave up 0 bases and V 1 base, and 4 bases lay outside the gene matches. CDR1 is SGHKS, CDR2 YYEKEE, per germline (reference sequence). This CDR3 spans 15 amino acids. For the CDR3, the DNA is TGTGCCAGCAGCTTGTTCACAGGGGCCTCCTACGAGCAGTACTTC. Its translation: CASSLFTGASYEQYF.

This chain links TRBV25-1 with TRBJ1-2, with D possibly being TRBD1 (5 bases). The CDR3 extends over 13 amino acids. V was clipped by 3 bases and J by 5 bases, with 10 bases between them. The germline gives CDR1 MGHDK, CDR2 SYGVNS. The CDR3 nucleotides are TGTGCCAGCAGTGACAGGGCGCGATATGGCTACACCTTC. This codes for CASSDRARYGYTF.

This clonotype was counted a few times. Here the CDR3 reads CASSLIPGLAEQFF. Written as DNA, the CDR3 is TGTGCCAGCAGCCTAATACCGGGACTAGCTGAGCAGTTCTTC. The gene calls are TRBV7-3 and TRBJ2-1; 9 nucleotides line up with TRBD2. Germline V gene lookup returns CDR1 SGHTA and CDR2 FQGTGA. V lost 5 bases to trimming and J lost 9 bases; unmatched junction nucleotides: 8. This CDR3 spans 14 amino acids.

A few counts support this clonotype. This chain joins TRBV27 and TRBJ2-3, with TRBD1 identical over 7 bases. V was pared by 5 bases and J by 1 base, with 6 bases of the junction left unmatched. There are 15 residues in the CDR3. Germline loops: CDR1 MNHEY, CDR2 SMNVEV (reference sequence). The CDR3 spells CASSPGQARTDTQYF. The CDR3 coding sequence is TGTGCCAGCAGTCCCGGACAGGCCCGCACAGATACGCAGTATTTT.

In this sample, this clonotype turned up many times. This chain joins TRBV5-1 and TRBJ1-4; tentatively, D is TRBD1 (6 bases). V shed 0 bases and J shed 0 bases, with 12 bases lying between them. In germline, CDR1 is SGHRS, CDR2 YFSETQ. CDR3 length: 17 residues. The CDR3 protein is CASSLGQAASTNEKLFF. In DNA form, the CDR3 reads TGCGCCAGCAGCTTGGGACAGGCAGCCTCAACTAATGAAAAACTGTTTTTT.

This chain links TRBV3-1 with TRBJ2-7; D remains unclear. V was pared by 0 bases and J by 1 base, with 4 bases between. Germline V gene lookup returns CDR1 LGHDT and CDR2 YNNKEL (reference sequence). CDR3 size: 13 residues. The CDR3 reads CASSQDGSYEQYF. The DNA of the CDR3 is TGTGCCAGCAGCCAAGACGGATCCTACGAGCAGTACTTC.

This clonotype was picked up one time. The genes are TRBV4-3 and TRBJ1-2; D might be TRBD1 (6 bases). CDR1 is LGHNA and CDR2 is YSLEER in the germline V gene. The CDR3 loop spans 15 amino acids. Trimming took 0 bases from V and 3 from J, leaving 11 bases between them. CDR3 DNA sequence: TGCGCCAGCAGCCAAGAGGCAACAGGGCACTATGGCTACACCTTC. It encodes CASSQEATGHYGYTF.

This clonotype was seen a few times. This sequence joins TRBV20-1 and TRBJ2-2; 7 bases match TRBD2. Trimming took 0 bases from V and 1 from J; bases not matched to a gene: 5. Germline V CDR1 and CDR2: DFQATT, SNEGSKA (reference sequence). The CDR3 runs to 16 residues. The CDR3 DNA sequence: TGCAGTGCTAGAGAACCCGAGCGGGAGAACACCGGGGAGCTGTTTTTT. Protein product: CSAREPERENTGELFF.

The chain recombines TRBV10-3 with TRBJ2-7, with D perhaps matching TRBD1 (6 bases). The V end was cut by 2 bases, the J end by 2 bases, with 10 bases between. CDR1 is ENHRY, CDR2 SYGVKD, per germline. There are 14 residues in the CDR3. The CDR3 protein is CAISEPGEAYEQYF. The CDR3 nucleotides read TGTGCCATCAGTGAGCCAGGGGAAGCCTACGAGCAGTACTTC.

This clonotype was picked up a small number of times. V and J are TRBV12-3 or TRBV12-4 and TRBJ2-7; D remains ambiguous. V shed 2 bases and J shed 2 bases, with 13 bases lying between them. The CDR3 runs to 15 residues. The CDR3: CASSLNTGGAYEQYF. As DNA, the CDR3 is TGTGCCAGCAGTTTAAACACTGGTGGGGCCTACGAGCAGTACTTC.

In its sample, this clonotype was seen many times. The gene calls are TRBV10-3 and TRBJ2-1; 7 nucleotides agree with TRBD1. The CDR3 spans 14 residues. Germline V CDR1 and CDR2: ENHRY, SYGVKD. V trimming: 4 bases; J trimming: 2 bases; junction bases outside the gene matches: 2. CDR3 region: CAISVGTAYNEQFF. The CDR3 DNA sequence: TGTGCCATCAGTGTTGGGACAGCCTACAATGAGCAGTTCTTC.

This clonotype was detected a few times. The rearrangement uses TRBV30 and TRBJ2-7, with 8 bases matching TRBD2. Germline values: CDR1 GTSNPN, CDR2 SVGIG (reference sequence). The CDR3 length is 14 residues. V was clipped by 0 bases and J by 4 bases; unmatched bases: 5. CDR3 sequence reads: CAWSVPGLDYEQYF. CDR3 nucleotide sequence: TGTGCCTGGAGTGTACCGGGACTAGATTACGAGCAGTACTTC.

This clonotype has more than one count but fewer than ten. This chain links TRBV4-1 with TRBJ2-7; TRBD1 agrees at 10 bases. The V and J ends lost 3 bases and 3 bases, in that order; junction bases with no gene match: 8. CDR3 length: 16 residues. The germline V gene has CDR1 MGHRA and CDR2 YSYEKL. As DNA, the CDR3 is TGCGCCAGCAGCCAGACAGGGGGCGATCTCCTCTACGAGCAGTACTTC. This encodes CASSQTGGDLLYEQYF.

The V call is TRBV4-3, the J call TRBJ2-5, with 8 bases aligning to TRBD2. Trimming took 2 bases from V and 3 from J; bases not matched to a gene: 8. This CDR3 comprises 16 residues. Germline CDR1 and CDR2: LGHNA and YSLEER. The CDR3 DNA sequence: TGCGCCAGCAGCCAAACTATTGGCGGGAGGAAAGAGACCCAGTACTTC. This codes for CASSQTIGGRKETQYF.

This rearrangement joins TRBV2 to TRBJ1-2; D is uncertain. The CDR3 is 12 residues long. V lost 0 bases and J 8 bases, leaving 7 bases between the germline ends. Per germline, CDR1 SNHLY and CDR2 FYNNEI. The CDR3 DNA reads TGTGCCAGCAGTGAAGCCGGGAGAGGCTACACCTTC. Translated: CASSEAGRGYTF. The variable domain in full, completed from reference TRBV2 and TRBJ1-2, reads EPEVTQTPSHQVTQMGQEVILRCVPISNHLYFYWYRQILGQKVEFLVSFYNNEISEKSEIFDDQFSVERPDGSNFTLKIRSTKLEDSAMYFCASSEAGRGYTFGSGTRLTVV.

V is TRBV7-8 and J is TRBJ1-3; D gene ambiguous. Trimming pared 5 bases from V and 4 bases from J, leaving 15 bases between. This CDR3 comprises 15 residues. Germline V lookup: CDR1 SGHVS, CDR2 FQNEAQ. The CDR3 bases are TGTGCCAGCAGCATAAGGGAGTTAGCGGGAAACACCATATATTTT. Translation gives CASSIRELAGNTIYF.

This chain uses TRBV5-4 with TRBJ1-2; perhaps TRBD1 as D (5 bases). Trimming stripped 6 bases from V and 1 base from J, with 13 bases between. Germline V gives CDR1 SGHNT, CDR2 YYREEE (reference sequence). The length of the CDR3 is 14 residues. CDR3 sequence (DNA): TGTGCCAGCACCCAGGGAATAGATAACTATGGCTACACCTTC. Translated, it gives CASTQGIDNYGYTF.

J is TRBJ2-1 and V is TRBV20-1; perhaps TRBD1 as D (6 bases). Between the trimmed V and J ends, which lost 0 bases and 5 bases, there was a span of 38 bases. Germline CDR1 and CDR2: DFQATT and SNEGSKA (reference sequence). The CDR3 totals 23 residues. CDR3 loop: CSARDSTPGRVGRAQGGNNEQFF. CDR3 sequence (DNA): TGCAGTGCTAGAGATTCAACCCCCGGTAGAGTAGGAAGAGCCCAAGGGGGAAACAATGAGCAGTTCTTC.